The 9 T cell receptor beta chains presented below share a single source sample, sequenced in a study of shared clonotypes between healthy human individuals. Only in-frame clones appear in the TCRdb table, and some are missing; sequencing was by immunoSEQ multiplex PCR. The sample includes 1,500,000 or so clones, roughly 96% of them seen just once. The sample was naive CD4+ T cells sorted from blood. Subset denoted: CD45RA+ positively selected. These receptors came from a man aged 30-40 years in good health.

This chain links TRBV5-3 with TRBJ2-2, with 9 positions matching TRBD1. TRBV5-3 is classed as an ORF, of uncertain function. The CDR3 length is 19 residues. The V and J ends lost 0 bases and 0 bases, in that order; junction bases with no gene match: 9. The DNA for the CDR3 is TGTGCCAGAAGCTTGGGGGACAGGGTGCCCCCCGCGAACACCGGGGAGCTGTTTTTT. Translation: CARSLGDRVPPANTGELFF.

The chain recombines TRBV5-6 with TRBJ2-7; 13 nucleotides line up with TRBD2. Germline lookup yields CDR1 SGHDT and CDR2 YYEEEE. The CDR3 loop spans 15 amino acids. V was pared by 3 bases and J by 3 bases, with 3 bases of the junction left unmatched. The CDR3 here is CASSSGLAGFYEQYF. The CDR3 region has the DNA TGTGCCAGCAGCTCGGGACTAGCGGGGTTCTACGAGCAGTACTTC.

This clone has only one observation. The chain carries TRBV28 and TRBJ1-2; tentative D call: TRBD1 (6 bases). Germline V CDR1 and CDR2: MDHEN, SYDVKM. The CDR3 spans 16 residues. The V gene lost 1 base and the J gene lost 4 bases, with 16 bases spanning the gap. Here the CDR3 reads CASSLLKYRETYGYTF. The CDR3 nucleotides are TGTGCCAGCAGTTTATTGAAATACAGGGAAACCTATGGCTACACCTTC.

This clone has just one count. As DNA, the CDR3 is TGTGCCAGTACCAGGGAAAACATGAACACTGAAGCTTTCTTT. It codes for CASTRENMNTEAFF. The gene calls are TRBV2 and TRBJ1-1; D perhaps matches TRBD1 (5 bases). From germline, CDR1 is SNHLY and CDR2 FYNNEI. Trimming removed 9 bases at V and 0 bases at J, with 14 bases between. The CDR3 extends over 14 amino acids. The complete variable domain, with remaining parts taken from reference TRBV2 and TRBJ1-1, reads EPEVTQTPSHQVTQMGQEVILRCVPISNHLYFYWYRQILGQKVEFLVSFYNNEISEKSEIFDDQFSVERPDGSNFTLKIRSTKLEDSAMYFCASTRENMNTEAFFGQGTRLTVV.

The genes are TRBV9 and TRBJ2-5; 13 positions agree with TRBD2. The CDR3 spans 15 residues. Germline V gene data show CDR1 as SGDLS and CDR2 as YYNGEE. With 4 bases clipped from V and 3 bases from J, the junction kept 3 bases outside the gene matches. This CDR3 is CASSYGLAGEETQYF. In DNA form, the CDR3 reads TGTGCCAGCAGCTATGGACTAGCGGGAGAAGAGACCCAGTACTTC.

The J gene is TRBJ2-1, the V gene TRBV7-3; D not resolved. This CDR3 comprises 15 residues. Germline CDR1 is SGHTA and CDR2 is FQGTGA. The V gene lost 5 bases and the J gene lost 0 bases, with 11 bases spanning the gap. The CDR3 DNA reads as TGTGCCAGCAGCCTAGACCGGAGCTCCTACAATGAGCAGTTCTTC. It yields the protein CASSLDRSSYNEQFF.

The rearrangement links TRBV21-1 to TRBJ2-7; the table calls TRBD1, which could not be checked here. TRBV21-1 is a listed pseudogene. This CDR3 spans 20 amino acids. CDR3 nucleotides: TGTGCCAGCAGCACCGGGACCCGGATCCCGGTTAGGGACAGGCACTACGAGCAGTACTTC. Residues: CASSTGTRIPVRDRHYEQYF.

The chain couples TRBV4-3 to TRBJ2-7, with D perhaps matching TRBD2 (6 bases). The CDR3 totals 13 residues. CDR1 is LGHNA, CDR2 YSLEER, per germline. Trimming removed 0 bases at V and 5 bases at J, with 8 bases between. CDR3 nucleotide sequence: TGCGCCAGCAGCCAAGATACGGGGGACGAGCAGTACTTC. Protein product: CASSQDTGDEQYF.

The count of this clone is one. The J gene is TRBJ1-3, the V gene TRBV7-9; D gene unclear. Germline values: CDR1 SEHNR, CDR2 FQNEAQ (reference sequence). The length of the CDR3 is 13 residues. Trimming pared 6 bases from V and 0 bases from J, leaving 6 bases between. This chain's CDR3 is CASRQSSGNTIYF. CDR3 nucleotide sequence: TGTGCCAGCAGACAGAGCTCTGGAAACACCATATATTTT.